This paragraph reports one T cell receptor beta chain. TCRdb keeps only in-frame clones here, not all; method: immunoSEQ multiplex PCR. The sample has over 75,000 clones, 83% seen once. The CDR3 is 13 residues long. Germline CDR1 is SNHLY and CDR2 is FYNNEI. Deletions cut 2 bases from V and 6 bases from J, with 11 bases between. The data belong to a study of radiotherapy plus CTLA-4 blockade in lung cancer. This rearrangement joins TRBV2 to TRBJ2-7; D is ambiguous. The clonotype was recovered from a human donor with non-small cell lung cancer who had stable disease on radiotherapy plus ipilimumab. The specimen comprised peripheral blood, sampled from a patient treated with radiotherapy plus ipilimumab. The CDR3, as DNA: TGTGCCAGCAGTGAATGGGATTTGGGCGAGCAGTACTTC. It specifies CASSEWDLGEQYF.